These 7 T cell receptor beta chains were all obtained from the same sample, sequenced in a study of cytomegalovirus exposure and HLA in healthy donors. Assay used: immunoSEQ multiplex PCR; TCRdb lists only in-frame clones, some missing. The sample yields 130,000 to 150,000 clones, 89% seen once. Sequencing was performed on PBMCs. Receptors were obtained from a woman aged 18-29 years in good health and CMV-seropositive.

The chain combines TRBV7-8 with TRBJ1-2, with 7 bases lining up with TRBD1. The J segment lost 2 bases and the V segment lost 6 bases, leaving 18 bases of the junction unmatched. Germline CDR1 SGHVS, CDR2 FQNEAQ. The CDR3 loop spans 18 amino acids. CDR3 nucleotides: TGTGCCAGCAGATCACGACAGGGACGGTCCGCATCAAACTATGGCTACACCTTC. Protein: CASRSRQGRSASNYGYTF.

The V call is TRBV4-1, the J call TRBJ2-7, with TRBD2 matching over 11 bases. This CDR3 region has 16 residues. Germline CDR1 and CDR2: MGHRA and YSYEKL. Unmatched junction bases numbered 5, after V lost 3 bases and J lost 1 base. CDR3 loop: CASSQPLAGGSYEQYF. CDR3 nucleotide sequence: TGCGCCAGCAGCCAGCCATTAGCGGGGGGGTCCTACGAGCAGTACTTC.

The rearrangement joins TRBV2 to TRBJ2-5; the match to TRBD1 covers 7 bases. The CDR3 is made up of 13 amino acids. From germline, CDR1 is SNHLY and CDR2 FYNNEI. Unmatched junction bases numbered 6, after V lost 6 bases and J lost 5 bases. The CDR3: CASRDTGVETQYF. The CDR3 bases are TGTGCCAGCAGAGATACAGGGGTGGAGACCCAGTACTTC. Looking up the rest from reference TRBV2 and TRBJ2-5 gives the full variable domain: EPEVTQTPSHQVTQMGQEVILRCVPISNHLYFYWYRQILGQKVEFLVSFYNNEISEKSEIFDDQFSVERPDGSNFTLKIRSTKLEDSAMYFCASRDTGVETQYFGPGTRLLVL.

The genes are TRBV2 and TRBJ2-7; 9 nucleotides match TRBD1. The ends lost 4 bases at V and 2 bases at J; junction bases unmatched: 12. The germline gives CDR1 SNHLY, CDR2 FYNNEI. This CDR3 has 17 residues. The CDR3 DNA follows: TGTGCCAGCAGTGTTGTGGACAGGGGACTCGGTACCTACGAGCAGTACTTC. Translation gives CASSVVDRGLGTYEQYF.

J is TRBJ2-5 and V is TRBV19, with 10 nucleotides matching TRBD1. Per germline, CDR1 LNHDA and CDR2 SQIVND (reference sequence). This CDR3 has 14 residues. V shed 4 bases and J 4 bases; nucleotides not matched to a gene: 3. The CDR3 region has the DNA TGTGCCAGTAGTACGACAGGGGGCAGAGAGACCCAGTACTTC. Protein product: CASSTTGGRETQYF.

The chain couples TRBV4-2 to TRBJ2-7, with D possibly being TRBD1 (6 bases). Germline values: CDR1 LGHNA, CDR2 YNFKEQ. The CDR3 has 15 amino acids. V was pared by 0 bases and J by 0 bases, with 9 bases between. The CDR3 DNA reads TGTGCCAGCAGCCAAGAGGAGACAGGCTCCTACGAGCAGTACTTC. Protein sequence: CASSQEETGSYEQYF.

The chain is built from TRBV5-4 and TRBJ2-1; 11 positions agree with TRBD2. The CDR3 is 17 amino acids. Trimming took 5 bases from V and 4 from J; bases not matched to a gene: 11. Germline V lookup: CDR1 SGHNT, CDR2 YYREEE (reference sequence). CDR3 sequence (DNA): TGTGCCAGCAGGGGTAGCGGGGGGGCCGGGTCTTACAATGAGCAGTTCTTC. Protein: CASRGSGGAGSYNEQFF. Supplemented by reference TRBV5-4 and TRBJ2-1, the full variable domain reads ETGVTQSPTHLIKTRGQQVTLRCSSQSGHNTVSWYQQALGQGPQFIFQYYREEENGRGNFPPRFSGLQFPNYSSELNVNALELDDSALYLCASRGSGGAGSYNEQFFGPGTRLTVL.